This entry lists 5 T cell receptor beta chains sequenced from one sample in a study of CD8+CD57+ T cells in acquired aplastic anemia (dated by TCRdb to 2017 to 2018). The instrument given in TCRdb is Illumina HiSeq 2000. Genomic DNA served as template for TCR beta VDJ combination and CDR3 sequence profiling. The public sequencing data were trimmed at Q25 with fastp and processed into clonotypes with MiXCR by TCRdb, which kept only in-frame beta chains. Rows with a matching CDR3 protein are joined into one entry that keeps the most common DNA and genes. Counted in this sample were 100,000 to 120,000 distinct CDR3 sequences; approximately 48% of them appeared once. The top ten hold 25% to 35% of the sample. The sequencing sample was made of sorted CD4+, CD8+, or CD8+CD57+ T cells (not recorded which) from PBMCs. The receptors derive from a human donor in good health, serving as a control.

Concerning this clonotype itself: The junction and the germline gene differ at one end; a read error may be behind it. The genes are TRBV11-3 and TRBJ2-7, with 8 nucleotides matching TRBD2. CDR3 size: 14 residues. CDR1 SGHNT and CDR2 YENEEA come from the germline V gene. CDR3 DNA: TGTGCCAGCAGCCTACAGGGTTCGAGCGGGGGACTTAACTTC. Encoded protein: CASSLQGSSGGLNF.

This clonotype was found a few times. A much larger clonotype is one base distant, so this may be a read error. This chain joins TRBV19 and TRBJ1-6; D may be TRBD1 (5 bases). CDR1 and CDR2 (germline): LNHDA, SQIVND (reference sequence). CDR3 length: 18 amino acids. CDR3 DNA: TGTGCCAGTAGTCCTACACCCACGACAGTCGGGTATAATTCACCCTTCCACTTT. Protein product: CASSPTPTTVGYNSPFHF.

CDR3 sequence (DNA): TGCGCCAGCAATTGGTTGGACTCTCACTCCTACGAGCAGTACTTC. Protein product: CASNWLDSHSYEQYF. The chain combines TRBV10-2 with TRBJ2-7, with D tentatively TRBD2 (5 bases). The germline V and J ends were trimmed by 7 bases and 0 bases, with 16 bases remaining between them. Germline-derived CDR1 and CDR2 are WSHSY and SAAADI. This CDR3 has 15 amino acids.

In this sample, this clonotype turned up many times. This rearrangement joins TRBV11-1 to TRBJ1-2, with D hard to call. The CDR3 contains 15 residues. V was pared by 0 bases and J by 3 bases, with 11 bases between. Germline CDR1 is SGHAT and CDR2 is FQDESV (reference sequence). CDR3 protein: CASSLALGGDYGYTF. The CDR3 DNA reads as TGTGCCAGCAGCTTAGCGCTTGGCGGAGACTATGGCTACACCTTC.

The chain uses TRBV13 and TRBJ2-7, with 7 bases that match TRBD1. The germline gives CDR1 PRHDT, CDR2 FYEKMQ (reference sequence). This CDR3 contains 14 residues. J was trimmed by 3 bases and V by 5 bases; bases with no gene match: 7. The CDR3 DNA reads TGTGCCAGCAGCCTTCGGGACAGCTACTACGAGCAGTACTTC. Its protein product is CASSLRDSYYEQYF.